Listed below are T cell receptor beta chains from one sample, sequenced in a study of T cell changes during pregnancy in multiple sclerosis. Profiling relied on immunoSEQ multiplex PCR, and the TCRdb table lists in-frame clones only, not all of them. The sample carries more than 50,000 clones, roughly 94% recorded once. The sample here was CD8+ T cells from peripheral blood mononuclear cells, taken after pregnancy. These receptors all stem from a female donor with multiple sclerosis, enrolled in a pregnancy study. Each CDR3 is given with its conserved first and last residue. A D gene is named only where the DNA matches it firmly. Size is stated for part of the rows, as once, few or many counts, or as a class when the clone is expanded.

cdr3_aa cdr3_nt d_call v_call clone_size j_call
CASSPGGFSYEQYF TGTGCCAGCAGCCCGGGTGGGTTTTCCTACGAGCAGTACTTC NA TRBV5-6 NA TRBJ2-7
CASSPGETNEKLFF TGTGCCAGCTCACCAGGGGAGACTAATGAAAAACTGTTTTTT NA TRBV18 NA TRBJ1-4
CASSEGQSGANVLTF TGTGCCAGCAGTGAAGGGCAATCTGGGGCCAACGTCCTGACTTTC NA TRBV6-1 NA TRBJ2-6
CASSGLAGGLAKNIQYF TGTGCCAGCAGTGGACTAGCGGGAGGGCTAGCCAAAAACATTCAGTACTTC TRBD2 TRBV2 NA TRBJ2-4
CASSSPGHPRSSTDTQYF TGTGCCAGCAGTTCACCGGGACACCCACGGTCTAGCACAGATACGCAGTATTTT NA TRBV27 NA TRBJ2-3
CASSEWEAGEAYEQYF TGTGCCAGCAGTGAATGGGAGGCGGGAGAGGCATACGAGCAGTACTTC TRBD2 TRBV2 NA TRBJ2-7
CASSQGQGAFYGYTF TGTGCCAGCAGCCAGGGACAGGGAGCATTCTATGGCTACACCTTC TRBD1 TRBV7-9 NA TRBJ1-2
CASSMQTSGAYEQYF TGTGCCAGTAGTATGCAGACTAGCGGGGCCTACGAGCAGTACTTC TRBD2 TRBV19 NA TRBJ2-7
CASSQLTSGIYNEQFF TGTGCCAGCAGCCAACTGACTAGCGGGATTTACAATGAGCAGTTCTTC TRBD2 TRBV4-2 NA TRBJ2-1
CASSSILAGDDEQYF TGTGCCAGCAGCTCTATCTTGGCGGGAGATGACGAGCAGTACTTC TRBD2 TRBV7-6 once TRBJ2-7
CASSITYEQYF TGTGCCAGCAGTATAACCTACGAGCAGTACTTC NA TRBV2 NA TRBJ2-7
CASNNRGTGLGDTQYF TGTGCCAGTAACAATAGGGGGACAGGGCTAGGGGATACGCAGTATTTT TRBD1 TRBV5-4 NA TRBJ2-3
CASSVGQGQETQYF TGTGCCAGCAGTGTCGGACAGGGACAAGAGACCCAGTACTTC TRBD1 TRBV25-1 NA TRBJ2-5
CAISESGAALNTEAFF TGTGCCATCAGTGAGTCGGGGGCAGCTTTGAACACTGAAGCTTTCTTT NA TRBV10-3 NA TRBJ1-1
CASSLYPTDRATGELFF TGCGCCAGCAGCTTATATCCGACGGACAGGGCCACCGGGGAGCTGTTTTTT TRBD1 TRBV5-1 NA TRBJ2-2
CASSQELASAYEQYF TGCGCCAGCAGCCAAGAATTGGCTAGCGCCTACGAGCAGTACTTC NA TRBV4-1 NA TRBJ2-7
CASSFAAGETEAFF TGCGCCAGCAGCTTCGCGGCAGGGGAAACTGAAGCTTTCTTT NA TRBV5-1 NA TRBJ1-1
CASSRGGYTIYF TGTGCCAGCAGCCGGGGGGGATACACCATATATTTT NA TRBV9 NA TRBJ1-3
CASRPGRREDHPQHF TGTGCCAGTAGGCCGGGTCGAAGAGAAGATCATCCCCAGCATTTT NA TRBV19 NA TRBJ1-5
CASSLNRDYGYTF TGTGCCAGCAGCTTAAACAGGGACTATGGCTACACCTTC NA TRBV7-9 NA TRBJ1-2
CASAGSLETQYF TGTGCCAGCGCGGGTTCCCTGGAGACCCAGTACTTC NA TRBV9 NA TRBJ2-5
CASSISGGRGGEQYF TGTGCCAGTAGTATATCCGGCGGGAGAGGGGGTGAGCAGTACTTC NA TRBV19 NA TRBJ2-7
CASREGENEQYF TGTGCCAGTAGGGAGGGAGAAAACGAGCAGTACTTC NA TRBV19 NA TRBJ2-7
CASSLPSGTEQFF TGTGCCAGCAGTTTACCATCAGGCACTGAGCAGTTCTTC NA TRBV27 NA TRBJ2-1
CASSGQSNQPQHF TGTGCCAGCAGCGGACAGTCCAATCAGCCCCAGCATTTT NA TRBV5-6 NA TRBJ1-5
CASKPTGGAGANVLTF TGTGCCAGCAAACCGACAGGGGGCGCTGGGGCCAACGTCCTGACTTTC TRBD1 TRBV6-4 NA TRBJ2-6
CASTQSPGANYGYTF TGTGCCAGCACCCAGTCTCCGGGGGCTAACTATGGCTACACCTTC NA TRBV4-2 NA TRBJ1-2
CASSLWTSGRDYEQYF TGTGCCAGCAGCTTATGGACTAGCGGTAGGGACTACGAGCAGTACTTC TRBD2 TRBV7-2 NA TRBJ2-7
CASSIGGQGGAFF TGTGCCAGTAGTATAGGAGGACAGGGCGGAGCTTTCTTT TRBD1 TRBV19 NA TRBJ1-1
CASSTGTTLYEQYF TGTGCCAGCAGCACTGGGACTACCCTCTACGAGCAGTACTTC TRBD2 TRBV9 NA TRBJ2-7
CAEGERGQETQYF TGTGCCGAGGGCGAGCGGGGACAAGAGACCCAGTACTTC TRBD2 TRBV2 NA TRBJ2-5
CASSPQGGGNQPQHF TGCGCCAGCAGCCCTCAGGGAGGAGGCAATCAGCCCCAGCATTTT NA TRBV5-1 NA TRBJ1-5
CASGGAYEQYF TGTGCCAGCGGGGGGGCCTACGAGCAGTACTTC TRBD2 TRBV9 NA TRBJ2-7
CASAEQAEQYF TGTGCCAGCGCCGAGCAGGCCGAGCAGTACTTC NA TRBV25-1 few TRBJ2-7
CASSLEGANEQFF TGTGCCAGCAGCTTAGAAGGAGCCAATGAGCAGTTCTTC NA TRBV7-9 NA TRBJ2-1
CASSPTAGGFREWADTQYF TGTGCCAGCAGCCCCACGGCAGGGGGCTTCCGGGAGTGGGCAGATACGCAGTATTTT TRBD1 TRBV9 NA TRBJ2-3
CASSPTGWNTEAFF TGTGCCAGCAGCCCGACAGGGTGGAACACTGAAGCTTTCTTT TRBD1 TRBV7-2 NA TRBJ1-1
CASSSNRVEQYF TGTGCCAGCAGTTCCAACAGGGTCGAGCAGTACTTC NA TRBV7-9 NA TRBJ2-7
CASSLDREWGYEQYF TGTGCCAGCAGCTTAGACCGGGAGTGGGGCTACGAGCAGTACTTC NA TRBV11-2 NA TRBJ2-7
CSSLGQGENYGYTF TGCAGCTCTTTGGGACAGGGGGAGAACTATGGCTACACCTTC TRBD1 TRBV29-1 NA TRBJ1-2
CASSKGSGDTDTQYF TGTGCCAGCAGCAAGGGGTCAGGAGACACAGATACGCAGTATTTT NA TRBV11-3 once TRBJ2-3
CSVEDRVMTGGVFIYGYTF TGCAGCGTTGAAGATCGTGTCATGACAGGGGGCGTTTTCATATATGGCTACACCTTC TRBD1 TRBV29-1 NA TRBJ1-2
CASSMGGTEAFF TGTGCCAGCAGCATGGGGGGGACTGAAGCTTTCTTT NA TRBV6-5 NA TRBJ1-1
CASSQFSSSYNEQFF TGTGCCAGCAGCCAATTCTCGTCGTCCTACAATGAGCAGTTCTTC NA TRBV4-2 NA TRBJ2-1
CASSQPGTGNQPQHF TGTGCCAGCAGTCAACCCGGGACAGGGAATCAGCCCCAGCATTTT TRBD1 TRBV7-9 NA TRBJ1-5
CASSQVTGGGTDTQYF TGCGCCAGCAGCCAAGTTACAGGGGGAGGCACAGATACGCAGTATTTT TRBD1 TRBV4-1 once TRBJ2-3
CASSLEVTSGDYEQYF TGTGCCAGCAGCTTGGAGGTAACTAGCGGAGACTACGAGCAGTACTTC TRBD2 TRBV5-5 NA TRBJ2-7
CASSLLAVTYEQYF TGCGCCAGCAGCTTACTAGCGGTGACCTACGAGCAGTACTTC TRBD2 TRBV5-1 once TRBJ2-7
CATSLGLAGTTVTDTQYF TGTGCCACCAGCTTAGGACTAGCGGGAACAACCGTCACAGATACGCAGTATTTT TRBD2 TRBV15 NA TRBJ2-3
CASSQDDTGGADFFHGYTF TGCGCCAGCAGCCAAGATGACACAGGGGGCGCAGACTTTTTTCATGGCTACACCTTC TRBD1 TRBV4-1 NA TRBJ1-2
CASSLDMLYTGQSGYTF TGTGCCAGCAGCTTAGATATGCTTTATACGGGTCAAAGTGGCTACACCTTC NA TRBV11-2 NA TRBJ1-2
CASSLAWREQYF TGTGCCAGCAGTTTAGCCTGGAGGGAGCAGTACTTC NA TRBV28 once TRBJ2-7
CASGQRQVGVGQDQPQHF TGTGCTAGTGGCCAGAGGCAAGTAGGGGTGGGCCAGGATCAGCCCCAGCATTTT NA TRBV12-5 NA TRBJ1-5
CASSLARDRGYWTKNIQYF TGTGCCAGCAGCTTAGCTAGGGACAGGGGATATTGGACCAAAAACATTCAGTACTTC TRBD1 TRBV11-2 NA TRBJ2-4
CASSERASGRSQYF TGTGCCAGCAGTGAAAGGGCTAGCGGGAGGTCTCAGTACTTC TRBD2 TRBV2 NA TRBJ2-7
CASLARGSRANEQFF TGCGCCAGCTTAGCCCGCGGGAGTCGAGCAAATGAGCAGTTCTTC TRBD2 TRBV10-2 NA TRBJ2-1
CASSVGTGDGEQFF TGTGCCAGCAGTGTGGGGACAGGGGATGGTGAGCAGTTCTTC TRBD1 TRBV6-1 NA TRBJ2-1
CAGRGRGWNEQYF TGTGCCGGGCGGGGCAGGGGGTGGAACGAGCAGTACTTC NA TRBV30 NA TRBJ2-7
CASSPYHRGAGELFF TGTGCCAGCAGCCCCTATCACAGGGGCGCCGGGGAGCTGTTTTTT TRBD1 TRBV7-2 NA TRBJ2-2
CASSLWLGGTDTQYF TGTGCCAGCAGCCTCTGGTTAGGGGGCACAGATACGCAGTATTTT NA TRBV7-8 NA TRBJ2-3